Below, 19 T cell receptor beta chains from the same sample are listed, as sequenced in a study of T cell repertoires in cytomegalovirus infection. TCRdb called the reads again in MiXCR, with one record for every CDR3 protein. The sample contains about 110,000 distinct CDR3 sequences, around 30% of which appear only once. No antigen has been assigned to these receptors. The material sequenced was CD8+ T cells from cultured PBMCs, taken from culture after CMV antigen stimulation. The receptors here all came from a human donor in good health (CMV status not recorded). Some clones in this sample may be carry-over from other donors' samples.

Remarks on this clonotype: Lacking the conserved final phenylalanine or tryptophan, this CDR3 likely reflects a read error. The chain carries TRBV7-9 and TRBJ2-7, with D possibly being TRBD1 (6 bases). Trimming took off 1 base at V and 1 base at J, with 17 bases between the two ends. The CDR3 runs 17 residues. Germline CDR1 SEHNR, CDR2 FQNEAQ (reference sequence). This CDR3 reads CASSLEGKAGDSYEQYS. The CDR3 DNA reads as TGTGCCAGCAGCTTAGAGGGGAAGGCAGGGGATTCCTACGAGCAGTACTCC.

This clonotype occurred many times. The genes are TRBV2 and TRBJ2-3; D gene unclear. V was shortened by 7 bases and J by 2 bases, with 13 bases between the two germline ends. This CDR3 has 14 amino acids. CDR1 and CDR2 (germline): SNHLY, FYNNEI. The CDR3 is CASIPVTPTDTQYF. In nucleotides, the CDR3 is TGTGCCAGCATACCCGTCACCCCCACAGATACGCAGTATTTT. Together with reference TRBV2 and TRBJ2-3, the CDR3 gives the full variable domain: EPEVTQTPSHQVTQMGQEVILRCVPISNHLYFYWYRQILGQKVEFLVSFYNNEISEKSEIFDDQFSVERPDGSNFTLKIRSTKLEDSAMYFCASIPVTPTDTQYFGPGTRLTVL.

The chain has TRBV3-1 and TRBJ2-5; 9 positions match TRBD2. Per the germline V gene, CDR1 is LGHDT and CDR2 is YNNKEL (reference sequence). The CDR3 spans 18 residues. Unmatched junction bases numbered 13, after V lost 1 base and J lost 4 bases. CDR3 bases: TGTGCCAGCAGCCAAGCTCTCTGGGGAGCGGGGGGTCCAGAGACCCAGTACTTC. Translating gives CASSQALWGAGGPETQYF.

The chain combines TRBV27 with TRBJ1-1; the D is unclear. The CDR3 runs to 13 residues. V dropped 4 bases and J dropped 3 bases, with 9 bases sitting between them. Germline V gene sequence: CDR1 MNHEY, CDR2 SMNVEV (reference sequence). The CDR3 DNA follows: TGTGCCAGCAGTTCCGGACTTTACACTGAAGCTTTCTTT. Translated: CASSSGLYTEAFF.

The V call is TRBV7-9, the J call TRBJ2-7, with a possible D match to TRBD1 (6 bases). Deletions cut 2 bases from V and 5 bases from J, with 13 bases between. Germline loops: CDR1 SEHNR, CDR2 FQNEAQ (reference sequence). The CDR3 runs 14 residues. The DNA of the CDR3 is TGTGCCAGCAGCTTAACAGGGTTGGGGAACGAGCAGTACTTC. The encoded protein is CASSLTGLGNEQYF. The whole variable domain, filled in from reference TRBV7-9 and TRBJ2-7, reads DTGVSQNPRHKITKRGQNVTFRCDPISEHNRLYWYRQTLGQGPEFLTYFQNEAQLEKSRLLSDRFSAERPKGSFSTLEIQRTEQGDSAMYLCASSLTGLGNEQYFGPGTRLTVT.

The chain is built from TRBV28 and TRBJ1-3; no clear D. Looked up from germline, CDR1 is MDHEN and CDR2 is SYDVKM. V was pared by 3 bases and J by 0 bases, with 6 bases between. This CDR3 contains 14 residues. The DNA for the CDR3 is TGTGCCAGCAGTTTTCCGGCCTCTGGAAACACCATATATTTT. This sequence encodes CASSFPASGNTIYF.

V is TRBV2 and J is TRBJ2-7; D may correspond to TRBD1 or TRBD2 (5 bases each). This CDR3 region has 15 residues. CDR1 is SNHLY and CDR2 is FYNNEI in the germline V gene. Trimming removed 5 bases at V and 0 bases at J, with 14 bases between. The CDR3 DNA is TGTGCCAGCAGTATGGGACCGTTTAGCTCCTACGAGCAGTACTTC. It translates to CASSMGPFSSYEQYF.

There are a few counts of this clonotype. The rearrangement joins TRBV6-1 to TRBJ2-7; the D is unclear. Germline CDR1 and CDR2: MNHNS and SASEGT. The ends were cut back, 2 bases at V and 5 bases at J, with 10 bases in the middle. The CDR3 sequence is 13 residues long. This CDR3 reads CASSERPGNEQYF. For the CDR3, the DNA is TGTGCCAGCAGTGAACGACCGGGCAACGAGCAGTACTTC.

The V call is TRBV4-1, the J call TRBJ1-1; the match to TRBD1 covers 8 bases. CDR3 length: 15 amino acids. CDR1 is MGHRA, CDR2 YSYEKL, per germline. Trimming at V came to 1 base and at J to 5 bases, leaving 6 bases not matched to a gene. CDR3 residues: CASSQALQGGTEAFF. Written as DNA, the CDR3 is TGCGCCAGCAGCCAAGCCTTACAGGGGGGAACTGAAGCTTTCTTT.

This clonotype was seen ten or more times. The chain links TRBV7-8 to TRBJ2-7; D unresolved. Looked up from germline, CDR1 is SGHVS and CDR2 is FQNEAQ. The CDR3 runs 16 residues. Trimming pared 1 base from V and 0 bases from J, leaving 13 bases between. Here the CDR3 DNA reads TGTGCCAGCAGCTTAGAAGCCCCGGGCCTCTCCTACGAGCAGTACTTC. It encodes CASSLEAPGLSYEQYF.

This clonotype came up many times. The chain has TRBV2 and TRBJ1-5; tentative D call: TRBD1 (6 bases). The CDR3 spans 13 residues. Trimming shortened V by 6 bases and J by 6 bases, and 12 bases separated the two germline ends. Germline CDR1 SNHLY, CDR2 FYNNEI. CDR3 region: CASRGGFTQPQHF. DNA for the CDR3: TGTGCCAGCAGAGGGGGTTTCACTCAGCCCCAGCATTTT.

There are many counts of this clonotype. The chain combines TRBV7-6 with TRBJ2-1; tentative D call: TRBD2 (5 bases). From germline, CDR1 is SGHVS and CDR2 FNYEAQ. Trimming cost V 5 bases and J 2 bases, with 16 bases left between them. The CDR3 is made up of 16 amino acids. The CDR3 DNA is TGTGCCAGCAGCCATCGGGAAGGGCGGGCCTACAATGAGCAGTTCTTC. Its protein product is CASSHREGRAYNEQFF.

This clonotype was observed a few times. The chain employs TRBV27 and TRBJ2-5; 9 bases are a match to TRBD2. The germline gives CDR1 MNHEY, CDR2 SMNVEV (reference sequence). Trimming cost V 0 bases and J 7 bases; bases outside gene matches: 9. This CDR3 is 16 amino acids long. CDR3 amino acids: CASSLSSSGGFGTQYF. The CDR3 nucleotides read TGTGCCAGCAGTTTATCGAGTAGCGGGGGCTTCGGGACCCAGTACTTC.

This clonotype has more than one count but fewer than ten. J is TRBJ2-7 and V is TRBV29-1; D ambiguous. Trimming removed 5 bases from V and 7 bases from J, with 21 bases in between. This CDR3 is 14 amino acids long. The germline V gene has CDR1 SQVTM and CDR2 ANQGSEA. The CDR3 bases are TGCAGCGTTATCGGAGACCTTTCGACCGGAGAGCAGTACTTC. Protein: CSVIGDLSTGEQYF.

This rearrangement joins TRBV15 to TRBJ2-7; a weak D match, TRBD1 (5 bases). Germline V gene sequence: CDR1 LNHNV, CDR2 YYDKDF (reference sequence). V was shortened by 0 bases and J by 3 bases, with 9 bases between the two germline ends. The CDR3 contains 14 residues. The CDR3 DNA follows: TGTGCCACCAGCAGAGATCGACAGCTCTACGAGCAGTACTTC. Protein: CATSRDRQLYEQYF.

This clonotype was observed a few times. The chain combines TRBV19 with TRBJ1-1; D uncertain. This CDR3 is 12 amino acids long. Trimming pared 5 bases from V and 7 bases from J, leaving 11 bases between. CDR1 and CDR2 from the germline V gene are LNHDA and SQIVND (reference sequence). CDR3 in amino acids: CASSARILEAFF. Here the CDR3 DNA reads TGTGCCAGTAGTGCTCGTATTCTTGAAGCTTTCTTT.

This rearrangement joins TRBV7-2 to TRBJ1-1; D not resolved. Germline CDR1 reads SGHTA; CDR2 reads FQGNSA. CDR3 length equals 14 residues. The ends were cut back, 1 base at V and 3 bases at J, with 9 bases in the middle. CDR3 nucleotides: TGTGCCAGCAGCTTAGTTGGGAGGGACACTGAAGCTTTCTTT. It specifies CASSLVGRDTEAFF.

This clonotype was detected a few times. The V call is TRBV5-1, the J call TRBJ1-1, with 10 bases that match TRBD1. V was pared by 0 bases and J by 4 bases, with 6 bases of the junction left unmatched. Germline V gene data show CDR1 as SGHRS and CDR2 as YFSETQ. The CDR3 totals 16 residues. This CDR3 is CASSLAWDRGRTEAFF. As DNA, the CDR3 is TGCGCCAGCAGCTTGGCTTGGGACAGGGGACGCACTGAAGCTTTCTTT. The full variable domain, with the rest looked up from reference TRBV5-1 and TRBJ1-1, is KAGVTQTPRYLIKTRGQQVTLSCSPISGHRSVSWYQQTPGQGLQFLFEYFSETQRNKGNFPGRFSGRQFSNSRSEMNVSTLELGDSALYLCASSLAWDRGRTEAFFGQGTRLTVV.

This chain links TRBV12-3 or TRBV12-4 with TRBJ1-2; no reliable D call. This CDR3 spans 12 amino acids. The ends were cut back, 7 bases at V and 2 bases at J, with 8 bases in the middle. The CDR3 bases are TGTGCCAGCACCTCGTGGAACTATGGCTACACCTTC. Translation gives CASTSWNYGYTF.